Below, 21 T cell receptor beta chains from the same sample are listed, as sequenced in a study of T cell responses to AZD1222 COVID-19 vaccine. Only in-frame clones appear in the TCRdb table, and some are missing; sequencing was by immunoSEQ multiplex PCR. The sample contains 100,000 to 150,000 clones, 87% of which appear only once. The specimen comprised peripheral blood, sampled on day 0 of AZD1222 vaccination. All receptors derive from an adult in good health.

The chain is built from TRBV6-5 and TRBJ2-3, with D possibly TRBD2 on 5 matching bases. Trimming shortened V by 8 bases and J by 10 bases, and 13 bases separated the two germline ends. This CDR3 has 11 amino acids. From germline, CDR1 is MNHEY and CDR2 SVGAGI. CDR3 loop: CASLGGAAQYF. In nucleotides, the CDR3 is TGTGCCAGCCTCGGAGGCGCTGCGCAGTATTTT.

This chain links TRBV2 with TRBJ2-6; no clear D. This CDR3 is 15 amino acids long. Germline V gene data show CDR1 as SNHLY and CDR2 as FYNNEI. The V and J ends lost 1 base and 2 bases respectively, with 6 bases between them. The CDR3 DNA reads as TGTGCCAGCAGTGAAGGGGGTCCTGGGGCCAACGTCCTGACTTTC. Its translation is CASSEGGPGANVLTF. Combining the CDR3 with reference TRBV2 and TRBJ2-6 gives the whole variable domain EPEVTQTPSHQVTQMGQEVILRCVPISNHLYFYWYRQILGQKVEFLVSFYNNEISEKSEIFDDQFSVERPDGSNFTLKIRSTKLEDSAMYFCASSEGGPGANVLTFGAGSRLTVL.

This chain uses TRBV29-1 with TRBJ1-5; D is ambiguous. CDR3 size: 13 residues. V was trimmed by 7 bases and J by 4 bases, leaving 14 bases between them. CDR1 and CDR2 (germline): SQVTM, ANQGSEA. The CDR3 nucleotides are TGCAGCGCACAGTACGGGAGTAATCAGCCCCAGCATTTT. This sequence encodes CSAQYGSNQPQHF.

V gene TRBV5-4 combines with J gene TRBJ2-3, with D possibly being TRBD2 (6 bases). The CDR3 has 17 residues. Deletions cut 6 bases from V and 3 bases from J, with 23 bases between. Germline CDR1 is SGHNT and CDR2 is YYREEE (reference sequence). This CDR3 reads CASTKRSAGMGTDTQYF. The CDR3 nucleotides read TGTGCCAGCACCAAACGGTCGGCGGGGATGGGAACAGATACGCAGTATTTT.

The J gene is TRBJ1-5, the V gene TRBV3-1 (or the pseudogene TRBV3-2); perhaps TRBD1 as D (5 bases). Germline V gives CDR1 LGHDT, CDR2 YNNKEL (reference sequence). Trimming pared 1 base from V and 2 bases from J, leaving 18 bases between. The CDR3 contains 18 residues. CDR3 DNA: TGTGCCAGCAGCCAAGTAGGGCGACAGAGAGCAGGCAATCAGCCCCAGCATTTT. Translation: CASSQVGRQRAGNQPQHF.

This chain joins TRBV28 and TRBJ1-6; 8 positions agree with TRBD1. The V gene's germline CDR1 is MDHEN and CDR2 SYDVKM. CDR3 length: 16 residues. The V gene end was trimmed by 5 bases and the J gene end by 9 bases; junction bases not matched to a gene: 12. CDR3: CASSPPGTGPVSPLHF. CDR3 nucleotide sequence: TGTGCCAGCAGTCCTCCCGGGACAGGCCCGGTTTCACCCCTCCACTTT. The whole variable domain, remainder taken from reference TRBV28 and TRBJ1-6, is DVKVTQSSRYLVKRTGEKVFLECVQDMDHENMFWYRQDPGLGLRLIYFSYDVKMKEKGDIPEGYSVSREKKERFSLILESASTNQTSMYLCASSPPGTGPVSPLHFGNGTRLTVT.

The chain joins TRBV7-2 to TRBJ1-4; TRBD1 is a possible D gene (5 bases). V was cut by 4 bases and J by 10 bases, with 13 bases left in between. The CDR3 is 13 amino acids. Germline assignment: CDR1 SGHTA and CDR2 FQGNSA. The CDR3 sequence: CASSSPGGVKLFF. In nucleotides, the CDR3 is TGTGCCAGCAGCTCACCCGGGGGAGTAAAACTGTTTTTT.

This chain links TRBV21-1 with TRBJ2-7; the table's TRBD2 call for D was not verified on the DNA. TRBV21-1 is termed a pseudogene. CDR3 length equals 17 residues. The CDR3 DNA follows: TGTGCCAGCAGCAAAGACCCCTCTCCGGGGGTTACCTACGAGCAGTACTTC. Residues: CASSKDPSPGVTYEQYF.

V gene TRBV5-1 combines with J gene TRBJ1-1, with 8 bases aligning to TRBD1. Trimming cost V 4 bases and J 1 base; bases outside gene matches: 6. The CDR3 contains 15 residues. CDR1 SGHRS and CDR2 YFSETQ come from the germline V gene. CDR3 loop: CASSGLGQGNTEAFF. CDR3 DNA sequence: TGCGCCAGCAGCGGTTTAGGACAGGGGAACACTGAAGCTTTCTTT.

The CDR3 loop reads CASSQAGAGGYEQYF. Written as DNA, the CDR3 is TGTGCCAGCAGCCAAGCAGGGGCAGGGGGCTACGAGCAGTACTTC. The chain links TRBV7-3 to TRBJ2-7, with TRBD1 matching 7 bases. V was pared by 5 bases and J by 3 bases, with 10 bases of the junction left unmatched. Germline CDR1 SGHTA, CDR2 FQGTGA. CDR3 length: 15 amino acids.

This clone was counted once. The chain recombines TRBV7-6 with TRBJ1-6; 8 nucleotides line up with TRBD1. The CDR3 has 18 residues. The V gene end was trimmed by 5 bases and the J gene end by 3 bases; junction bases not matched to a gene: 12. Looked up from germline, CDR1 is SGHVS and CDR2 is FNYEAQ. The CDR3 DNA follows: TGTGCCAGCAGCCCCCAGCCTCGGACAGGGTTCTATAATTCACCCCTCCACTTT. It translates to CASSPQPRTGFYNSPLHF.

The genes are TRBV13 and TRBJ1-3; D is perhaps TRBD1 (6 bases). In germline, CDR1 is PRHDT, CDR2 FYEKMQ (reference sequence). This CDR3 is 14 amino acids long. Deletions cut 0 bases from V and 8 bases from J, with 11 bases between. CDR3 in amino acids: CASSLGQGPHTIYF. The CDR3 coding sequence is TGTGCCAGCAGCTTAGGACAGGGACCCCACACCATATATTTT.

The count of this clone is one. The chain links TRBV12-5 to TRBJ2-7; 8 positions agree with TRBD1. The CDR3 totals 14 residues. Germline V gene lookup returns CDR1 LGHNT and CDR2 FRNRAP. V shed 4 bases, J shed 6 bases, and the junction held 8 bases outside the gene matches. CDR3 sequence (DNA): TGTGCTAGTGGTTACCGGACAGGGTCCGCCGAGCAGTACTTC. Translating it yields CASGYRTGSAEQYF.

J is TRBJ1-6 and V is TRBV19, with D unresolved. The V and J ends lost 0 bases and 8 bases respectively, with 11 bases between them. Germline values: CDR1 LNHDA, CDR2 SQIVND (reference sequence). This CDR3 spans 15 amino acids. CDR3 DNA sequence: TGTGCCAGTAGTATAGACAGAGCAGCCGATTCACCCCTCCACTTT. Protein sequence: CASSIDRAADSPLHF.

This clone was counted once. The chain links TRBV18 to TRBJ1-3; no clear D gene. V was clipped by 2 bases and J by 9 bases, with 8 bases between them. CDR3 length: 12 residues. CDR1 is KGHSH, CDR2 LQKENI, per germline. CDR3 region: CASSPKGITIYF. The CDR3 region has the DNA TGTGCCAGCTCACCAAAAGGTATCACCATATATTTT.

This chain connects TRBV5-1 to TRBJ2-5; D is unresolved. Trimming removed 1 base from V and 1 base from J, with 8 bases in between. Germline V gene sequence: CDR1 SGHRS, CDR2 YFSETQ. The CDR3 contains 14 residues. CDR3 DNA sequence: TGCGCCAGCAGCTTGAACAGATTCCAAGAGACCCAGTACTTC. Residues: CASSLNRFQETQYF.

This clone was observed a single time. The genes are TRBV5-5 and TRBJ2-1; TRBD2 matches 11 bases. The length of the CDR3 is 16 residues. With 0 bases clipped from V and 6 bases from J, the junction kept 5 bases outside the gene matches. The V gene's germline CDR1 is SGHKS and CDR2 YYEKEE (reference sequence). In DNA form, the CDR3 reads TGTGCCAGCAGCTTGGTATTAGCGGGGGGGCTCAATGAGCAGTTCTTC. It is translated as CASSLVLAGGLNEQFF. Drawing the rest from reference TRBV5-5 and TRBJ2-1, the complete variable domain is DAGVTQSPTHLIKTRGQQVTLRCSPISGHKSVSWYQQVLGQGPQFIFQYYEKEERGRGNFPDRFSARQFPNYSSELNVNALLLGDSALYLCASSLVLAGGLNEQFFGPGTRLTVL.

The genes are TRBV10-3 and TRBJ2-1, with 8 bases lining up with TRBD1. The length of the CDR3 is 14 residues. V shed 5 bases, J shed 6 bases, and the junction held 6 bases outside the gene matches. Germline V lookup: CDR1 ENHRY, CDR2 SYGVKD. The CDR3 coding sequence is TGTGCCATCAGTCTTGGACAGGGCAGCAATGAGCAGTTCTTC. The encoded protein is CAISLGQGSNEQFF.

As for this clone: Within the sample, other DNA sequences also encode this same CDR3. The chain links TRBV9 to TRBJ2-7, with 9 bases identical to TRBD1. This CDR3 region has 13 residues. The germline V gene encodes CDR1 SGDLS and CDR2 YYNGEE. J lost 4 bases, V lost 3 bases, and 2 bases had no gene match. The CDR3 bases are TGTGCCAGCAGCGCCGGGACAGGGTACGAGCAGTACTTC. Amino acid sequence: CASSAGTGYEQYF.

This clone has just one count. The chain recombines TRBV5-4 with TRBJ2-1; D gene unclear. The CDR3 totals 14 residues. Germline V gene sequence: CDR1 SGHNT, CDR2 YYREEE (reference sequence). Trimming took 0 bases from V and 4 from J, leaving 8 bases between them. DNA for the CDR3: TGTGCCAGCAGCTTGGAGCGACTTTACAATGAGCAGTTCTTC. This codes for CASSLERLYNEQFF.

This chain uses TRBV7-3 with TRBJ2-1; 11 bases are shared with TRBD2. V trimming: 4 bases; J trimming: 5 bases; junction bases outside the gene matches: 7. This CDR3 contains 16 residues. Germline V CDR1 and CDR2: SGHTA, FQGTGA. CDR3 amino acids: CASSSISGGADNEQFF. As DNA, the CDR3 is TGTGCCAGCAGCTCCATTAGCGGGGGGGCTGACAATGAGCAGTTCTTC.